This T cell receptor (beta chain) was recovered during a study of PD-1 blockade in classical Hodgkin lymphoma. Whole-study context: Patients in the cohort were put on intravenous nivolumab, 3 mg/kg every 2 weeks.

Generated by immunoSEQ multiplex PCR, the TCRdb table keeps only in-frame clones and is missing some. The profile shows approximately 160,000 clones, around 73% of them singletons. Whole-study findings and limits: Compared with baseline, CD4+ but not CD8+ TCR diversity had risen significantly by C4D1. Healthy donors reportedly exceeded newly diagnosed patients in baseline TCR diversity.

Each and every patient relapsed after autologous stem cell transplantation, and patients got differing brentuximab vedotin exposure. This CDR3 has 15 residues. The germline V gene has CDR1 MNHEY and CDR2 SVGAGI. Germline trimming cut 6 bases from V and 5 bases from J; bases unmatched to any gene: 11. This clone was seen a few times. The target antigen is unknown. The chain joins TRBV6-5 to TRBJ2-3, with 7 bases lining up with TRBD2. Sequenced material: peripheral blood mononuclear cells (PBMCs), taken before the second cycle of nivolumab. The receptor was isolated from a human donor with classical Hodgkin lymphoma. The CDR3 DNA reads as TGTGCCAGCAGCCAGCGACTATCGGGAGGAGATACGCAGTATTTT. Protein: CASSQRLSGGDTQYF.